This TCR beta chain appears in the sequencing data of a study of cytomegalovirus exposure and HLA in healthy donors (dated by TCRdb to the late 2010s). Some background on the complete study: According to an earlier analysis of 587 of the donors, 200 million or so T cells yielded 90 million to 130 million unique TCR beta sequences and 276 Gb of sequence data. In an earlier analysis of more than 550 of the donors, high-throughput TCR beta sequencing was used to judge whether each TCR beta V gene segment behaved as functional or pseudogenic. Alongside the repertoire data, information on donor age, sex, ethnicity and CMV serostatus was compiled. Class I and class II HLA loci were covered by the typing at four-digit resolution. The number of donors typed differed by locus, with roughly 629-640 for A, B, C, DRB1 and DQB1, 522 for DQA1, 600 to 610 for DPA1, and 472 for DPB1. Of the 350 to 450 genotyped donors, 65% to 90% were placed in the genetic ancestry cluster associated with self-reported Caucasian donors. Across under 500 genotyped donors of the cohort, an average of roughly 200,000 unique TCR beta nucleotide sequences per donor were sequenced, and 15% to 20% of those sequences were non-productive. Because of strong linkage in the cohort, roughly five DR-DQ haplotypes were treated as single units for association and clustering. To predict cytomegalovirus infection status, the study brought together high-throughput TCR immunosequencing, statistical association of individual TCRs with disease status, and machine learning. All discovery cohort repertoires had been generated using a single sequencing platform. The study was designed to test whether signatures of past pathogen exposure could be identified by cataloging public T cell receptors. Using immunosequencing, the study profiled T cell repertoires from about 610 subjects and related those repertoires to cytomegalovirus serostatus. An early release that covered fewer than 800 HLA-typed donors contained about 290 gigabases of sequencing data and 65 million to 100 million unique TCR sequences. A later analysis re-examined previously published TCR beta repertoires from over 500 donors and added high-resolution HLA genotyping to investigate patterns of TCR occurrence. A later genetic analysis used genome-wide SNP genotypes for about 65% of the 666 donors, treating that subset as a discovery cohort. A separate validation cohort of over 95 different subjects was used in addition to the roughly 640-subject first cohort. In the later analysis, no new phenotypic data were used to find candidate immune exposures; instead, reliance was placed on TCR beta sequences and their occurrence across donors. What the research found in general, with its limitations: A later genetic analysis associated a missense DCLRE1C variant with V-gene and J-gene trimming of TCR beta chains, and an independent cohort replicated the association. In the study, about 150 TCR beta chains were listed as associated with cytomegalovirus. A further reported finding was that TCR beta sequences accurately predicted the HLA-A and HLA-B alleles for most subjects in the first cohort. According to a later analysis, TCR association rates differed among HLA loci, with DRB1 alleles showing the most associated TCRs and HLA-C alleles showing the fewest. Most TCR sequences were seen in very few donors, while some public TCRs were found in many individuals. Immune exposure information for the cohort was limited to CMV serostatus. A few of the identified cytomegalovirus-associated TCR beta chains were confirmed in vitro to be specific for cytomegalovirus antigens. According to the authors, the approach could potentially be generalized to other disease states and immunological phenotypes. This cohort had only TCR beta chains sequenced, and the lack of alpha or paired-chain data limited which features could be detected. A later analysis associated roughly 17,000 TCR beta sequences with specific HLA alleles at a false discovery rate of 0.05. Roughly uniform sequencing depth across donors was assumed in presence/absence analyses, although this assumption may not hold. A later analysis found that most CMV-associated TCR beta chains appeared HLA-restricted, with HLA associations seemingly driven largely by CMV exposure. According to a later genetic analysis, donors in an Asian-associated ancestry cluster had fewer N-insertions in productive TCRs than the roughly 700-donor mean. The earlier analysis of approximately 540 of the donors excluded fewer than 20 rarely observed V segments, including chromosome 9 orphons, because counts were too low. In a later analysis, HLA-associated TCR beta chains showed more clonal expansion and lower generation probabilities than non-associated chains that were equally common. Linkage disequilibrium might explain the correlated functional status among segregating V segments, but an unknown experimental factor could not be ruled out. Broadly in line with IMGT annotations, most TCR beta V segments showed up in productive rearrangements about 87% or about 30% of the time in an earlier analysis of some 590 of the donors. Because HLA typing was unavailable for some donors at each locus, only the typed subset was used in association tests. The classifier was reported to diagnose cytomegalovirus status with high specificity and sensitivity in both the original and validation cohorts. When HLA alleles, especially DR and DQ, strongly co-occurred, attributing TCR associations to individual alleles was difficult. A cluster of highly shared sequence variants was judged likely to represent a technical artifact of the sequencing pipeline. The 87-base-pair reads could not distinguish some IMGT-functional V segments, including TRBV6-2 and TRBV6-3, so those segments were excluded. Several of the top co-occurrence clusters appeared to be linked to parvovirus B19, influenza, CMV and Epstein-Barr virus, according to a later analysis.

Library preparation employed the immunoSEQ multiplex PCR assay. A mixture of 60 forward primers for TCR Vbeta segments and 13 reverse primers for TCR Jbeta segments was used in the multiplex PCR. Amplification of the CDR3 region of rearranged TCR beta genes was performed with a multiplex PCR assay on genomic DNA. The amplified TCR beta libraries were sequenced on the Illumina HiSeq System as 87-base-pair reads. The authors' analysis ran thus. In a later analysis, tens of millions of unique TCR beta chains were counted across the 666 repertoires, and about 9.9 million of these chains were shared by at least two donors. To remove PCR and sequencing errors, raw reads were error-corrected and collapsed into unique sequences using a nearest-neighbor algorithm that merged closely related sequences. To assign V, D and J gene segments, CDR3 sequences were aligned to IMGT reference sequences. For a sequence to be retained, at least a six-nucleotide match to both a V gene segment and a J gene segment was required. A rearrangement was called productive if the CDR3 had no stop codons and remained in frame with V and J, and every other rearrangement was called non-productive. CDR3 was defined according to IMGT convention as the region running from the second conserved V-encoded cysteine to the conserved J-encoded phenylalanine. Sequences without an unambiguous match to a single V gene segment were excluded from the earlier analysis of several hundred of the donors. In an earlier analysis of approximately 500 of the donors, a V segment was called functional when productive rearrangements were above 56.7%, and segregating when the standard deviation between donors exceeded 5%. To diagnose cytomegalovirus status from the catalog of TCR beta chain sequences, a statistical classification framework was built. In a later analysis, TCR nucleotide sequences were compared against IMGT/GENE-DB human TR gene sequences so that V and J genes could be assigned. Using the TCRdist pipeline, a later analysis assigned CDR3 sequences along with most-parsimonious VDJ recombination scenarios. A later analysis defined each TCR beta chain by its CDR3 amino acid sequence plus V-gene family, and excluded reads lacking a unique V-gene family. To address suspected cross-contamination and a sequencing artifact, a later analysis removed roughly 580 highly shared, low-generation-probability nucleotide sequences. In a later analysis, a clonal expansion index was calculated for each public chain from normalized within-repertoire ranks of inferred template counts. Generation probabilities in a later analysis came from a VDJ recombination model fitted to out-of-frame rearrangements, and those results were checked against IGoR. A later analysis scored TCR-TCR, TCR-HLA and TCR-CMV co-occurrence with hypergeometric tests, applying a repertoire-size bias correction to TCR pairs. A later analysis estimated false discovery rates by permuting HLA or CMV assignments 20 times. In a later analysis, co-occurring TCRs were grouped using DBSCAN, and TCRdist sequence similarity was added for clustering within HLA-allele-positive subsets. Repertoires with fewer than 30,000 or more than 120,000 public chains, plus five repertoires with anomalous nucleotide sharing, were excluded from co-occurrence clustering. TCRdb re-hosts the immuneACCESS table, in-frame sequences only. Its copies lack some clones; in the studies checked, an unresolved V gene accounts for under half of them, and the cause for the rest is not known. V, J and clone size derive from that table, while D and trimming were established from the DNA sequence. Within this sample are 60,000 to 70,000 clones, with over 75% of them counted one time only. Roughly 4.7% of the sample comes from the top ten.

In total, around 600 healthy bone marrow donors made up the cohort. Cohort members were all nominally healthy when sampled, although unrecorded immune exposures were likely present. The donor tested CMV seronegative and was one of the 352 seronegative cohort members. Every donor gave a peripheral blood sample, and the peripheral blood mononuclear cells from that sample were used for TCR beta sequencing. Genomic DNA was extracted from the blood cell samples with the Qiagen DNeasy Blood Extraction Kit. In regard to this clone: Its antigen remains undetermined. No quality values exist for individual bases; no much larger clone is one base distant.

According to the germline V gene (reference sequence), CDR1 reads SGHNT and CDR2 reads YYREEE. The CDR3, cysteine through phenylalanine, is 14 amino acids long. Left in the record is the CDR3 DNA by itself, 42 bases read in frame from the first base. Here V drops 2 bases and J drops 8 bases, and the junction holds 7 bases not matched to any gene. This TCR came from a woman in her twenties or thirties in good health and CMV-seronegative. This chain is built from TRBV5-4 and TRBJ1-2; TRBD1 matches 9 bases in the middle. Sequenced sample: PBMCs. The CDR3 amino acid sequence is: CASSFVDRGKGYTF. The nucleotides read TGTGCCAGCAGCTTCGTGGACAGGGGCAAGGGCTACACCTTC.